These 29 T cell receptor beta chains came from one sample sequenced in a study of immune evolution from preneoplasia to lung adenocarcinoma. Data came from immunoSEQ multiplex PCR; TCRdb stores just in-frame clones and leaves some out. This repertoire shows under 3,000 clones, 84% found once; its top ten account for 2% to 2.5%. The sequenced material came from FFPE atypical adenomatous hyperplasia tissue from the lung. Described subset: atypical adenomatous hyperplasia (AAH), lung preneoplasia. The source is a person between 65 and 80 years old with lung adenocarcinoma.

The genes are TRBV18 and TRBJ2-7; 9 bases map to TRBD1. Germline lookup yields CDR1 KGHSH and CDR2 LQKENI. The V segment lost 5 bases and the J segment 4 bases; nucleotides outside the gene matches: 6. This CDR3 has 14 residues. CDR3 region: CASSSGTGMYEQYF. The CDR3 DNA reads TGTGCCAGCTCATCCGGGACAGGGATGTACGAGCAGTACTTC.

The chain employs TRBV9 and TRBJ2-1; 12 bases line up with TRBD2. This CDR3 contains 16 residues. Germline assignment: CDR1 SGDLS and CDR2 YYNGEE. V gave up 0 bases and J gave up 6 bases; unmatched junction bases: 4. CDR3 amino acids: CASSVDASGRANEQFF. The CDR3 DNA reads TGTGCCAGCAGCGTAGATGCTAGCGGGAGGGCCAATGAGCAGTTCTTC.

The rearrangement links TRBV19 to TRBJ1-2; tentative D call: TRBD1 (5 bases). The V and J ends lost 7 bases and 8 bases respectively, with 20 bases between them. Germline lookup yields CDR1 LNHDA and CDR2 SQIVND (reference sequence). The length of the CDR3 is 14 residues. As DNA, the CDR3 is TGTGCCAGTACCCATCCCAGGGTGTCCGGGGGCTACACCTTC. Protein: CASTHPRVSGGYTF.

The CDR3 nucleotides are TGTGCCAGCAGCTTAGGGCGTCAGGCCTACGAGCAGTACTTC. Translated, it gives CASSLGRQAYEQYF. The chain couples TRBV11-1 to TRBJ2-7; no reliable D call. V shed 1 base and J shed 2 bases, with 9 bases lying between them. Germline V CDR1 and CDR2: SGHAT, FQDESV (reference sequence). The CDR3 has 14 residues.

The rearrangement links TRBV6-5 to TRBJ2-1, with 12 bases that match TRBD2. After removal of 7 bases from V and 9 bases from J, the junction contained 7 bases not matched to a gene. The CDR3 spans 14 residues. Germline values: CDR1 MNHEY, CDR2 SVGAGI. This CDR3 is CASTTTSGRGEQFF. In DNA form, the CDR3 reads TGTGCCAGCACGACGACTAGCGGGAGAGGTGAGCAGTTCTTC.

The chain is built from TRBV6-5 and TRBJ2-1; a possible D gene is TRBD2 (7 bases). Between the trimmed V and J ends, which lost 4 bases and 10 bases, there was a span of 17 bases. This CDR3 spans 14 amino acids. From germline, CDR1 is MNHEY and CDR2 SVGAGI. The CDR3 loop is CASSSLQRGGEQFF. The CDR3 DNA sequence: TGTGCCAGCAGTTCCCTCCAGAGGGGGGGGGAGCAGTTCTTC.

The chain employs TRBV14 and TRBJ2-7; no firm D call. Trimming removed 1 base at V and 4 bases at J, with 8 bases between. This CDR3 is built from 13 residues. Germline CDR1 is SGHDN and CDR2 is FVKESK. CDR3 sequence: CASSQVGEYEQYF. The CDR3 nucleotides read TGTGCCAGCAGCCAAGTTGGGGAATACGAGCAGTACTTC.

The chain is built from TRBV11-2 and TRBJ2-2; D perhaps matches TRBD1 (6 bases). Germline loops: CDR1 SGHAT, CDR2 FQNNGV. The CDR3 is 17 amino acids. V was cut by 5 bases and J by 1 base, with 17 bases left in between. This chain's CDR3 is CASSLSPGQMNTGELFF. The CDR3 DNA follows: TGTGCCAGCAGCCTCTCCCCGGGACAAATGAACACCGGGGAGCTGTTTTTT.

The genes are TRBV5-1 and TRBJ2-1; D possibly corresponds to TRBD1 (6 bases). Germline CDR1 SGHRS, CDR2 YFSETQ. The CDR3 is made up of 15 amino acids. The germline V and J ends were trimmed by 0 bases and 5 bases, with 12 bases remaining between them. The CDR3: CASSLVAGANNEQFF. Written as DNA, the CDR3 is TGCGCCAGCAGCTTGGTCGCAGGGGCTAACAATGAGCAGTTCTTC.

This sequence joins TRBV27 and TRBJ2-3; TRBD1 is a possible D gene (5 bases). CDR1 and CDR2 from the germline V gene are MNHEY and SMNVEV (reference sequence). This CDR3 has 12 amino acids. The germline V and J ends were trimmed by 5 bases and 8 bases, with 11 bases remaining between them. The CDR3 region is CASSERRGTQYF. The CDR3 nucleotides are TGTGCCAGCAGTGAGAGAAGGGGTACGCAGTATTTT.

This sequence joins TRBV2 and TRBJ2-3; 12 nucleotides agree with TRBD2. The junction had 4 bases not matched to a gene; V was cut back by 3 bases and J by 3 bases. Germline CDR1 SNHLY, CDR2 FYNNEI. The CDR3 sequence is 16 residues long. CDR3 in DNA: TGTGCCAGCAGTGATGGGACTAGCGGGTATACAGATACGCAGTATTTT. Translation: CASSDGTSGYTDTQYF.

The DNA of the CDR3 is TGTGCCAGCAGCTTCAGGGCGAACACTGAAGCTTTCTTT. Translated, it gives CASSFRANTEAFF. The V gene is TRBV11-3, the J gene TRBJ1-1; possible D gene TRBD1, 5 bases. This CDR3 has 13 residues. The V and J ends lost 3 bases and 1 base respectively, with 6 bases between them. Per germline, CDR1 SGHNT and CDR2 YENEEA.

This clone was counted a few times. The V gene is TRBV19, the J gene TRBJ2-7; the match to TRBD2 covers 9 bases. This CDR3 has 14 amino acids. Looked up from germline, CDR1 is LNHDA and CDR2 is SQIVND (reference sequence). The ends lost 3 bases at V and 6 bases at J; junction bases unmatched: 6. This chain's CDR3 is CASSIIAGVVEQYF. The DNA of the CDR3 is TGTGCCAGTAGTATTATAGCGGGAGTTGTCGAGCAGTACTTC.

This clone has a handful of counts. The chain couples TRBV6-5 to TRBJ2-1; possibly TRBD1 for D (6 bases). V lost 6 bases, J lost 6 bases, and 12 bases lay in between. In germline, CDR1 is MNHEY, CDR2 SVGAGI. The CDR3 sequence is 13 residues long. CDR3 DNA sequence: TGTGCCAGCAGCTCAAGGGGGAGCAATGAGCAGTTCTTC. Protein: CASSSRGSNEQFF.

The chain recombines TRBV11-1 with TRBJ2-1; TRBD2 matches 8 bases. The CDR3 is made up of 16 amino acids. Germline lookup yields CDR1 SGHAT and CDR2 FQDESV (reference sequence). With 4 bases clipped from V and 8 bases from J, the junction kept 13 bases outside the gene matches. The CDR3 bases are TGTGCCAGCAGCTCTCATACGGGAGGGCCTGATGATGAGCAGTTCTTC. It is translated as CASSSHTGGPDDEQFF. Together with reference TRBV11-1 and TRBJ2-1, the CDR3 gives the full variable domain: EAEVAQSPRYKITEKSQAVAFWCDPISGHATLYWYRQILGQGPELLVQFQDESVVDDSQLPKDRFSAERLKGVDSTLKIQPAELGDSAMYLCASSSHTGGPDDEQFFGPGTRLTVL.

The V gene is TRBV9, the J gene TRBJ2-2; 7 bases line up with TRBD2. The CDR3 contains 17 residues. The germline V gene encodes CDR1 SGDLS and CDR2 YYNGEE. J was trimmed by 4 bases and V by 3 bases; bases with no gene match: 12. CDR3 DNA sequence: TGTGCCAGCAGCGGCGGGAGTGCGCCGTCTCCCACCGGGGAGCTGTTTTTT. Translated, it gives CASSGGSAPSPTGELFF. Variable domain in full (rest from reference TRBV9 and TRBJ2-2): DSGVTQTPKHLITATGQRVTLRCSPRSGDLSVYWYQQSLDQGLQFLIQYYNGEERAKGNILERFSAQQFPDLHSELNLSSLELGDSALYFCASSGGSAPSPTGELFFGEGSRLTVL.

Here the CDR3 DNA reads TGCGCCAGCAGCAACGGACTAGCGGGGTACAATGAGCAGTTCTTC. Translation gives CASSNGLAGYNEQFF. The chain has TRBV5-1 and TRBJ2-1, with TRBD2 identical over 12 bases. This CDR3 comprises 15 residues. With V trimmed by 4 bases and J by 4 bases, 3 bases remained unmatched. In germline, CDR1 is SGHRS, CDR2 YFSETQ.

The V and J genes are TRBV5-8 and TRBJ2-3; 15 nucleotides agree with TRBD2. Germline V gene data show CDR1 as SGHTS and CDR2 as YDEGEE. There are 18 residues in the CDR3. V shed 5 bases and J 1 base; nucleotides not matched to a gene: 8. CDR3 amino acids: CASSPGLAGGTRTDTQYF. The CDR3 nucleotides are TGTGCCAGCAGTCCGGGACTAGCGGGAGGTACGCGCACAGATACGCAGTATTTT. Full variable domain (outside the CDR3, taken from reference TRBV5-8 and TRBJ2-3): EAGVTQSPTHLIKTRGQQATLRCSPISGHTSVYWYQQALGLGLQFLLWYDEGEERNRGNFPPRFSGRQFPNYSSELNVNALELEDSALYLCASSPGLAGGTRTDTQYFGPGTRLTVL.

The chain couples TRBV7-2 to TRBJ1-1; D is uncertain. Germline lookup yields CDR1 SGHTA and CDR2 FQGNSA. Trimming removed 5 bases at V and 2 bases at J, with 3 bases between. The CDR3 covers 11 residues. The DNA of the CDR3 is TGTGCCAGCAGCCTAAACACTGAAGCTTTCTTT. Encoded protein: CASSLNTEAFF. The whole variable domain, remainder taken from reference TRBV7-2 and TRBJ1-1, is GAGVSQSPSNKVTEKGKDVELRCDPISGHTALYWYRQSLGQGLEFLIYFQGNSAPDKSGLPSDRFSAERTGGSVSTLTIQRTQQEDSAVYLCASSLNTEAFFGQGTRLTVV.

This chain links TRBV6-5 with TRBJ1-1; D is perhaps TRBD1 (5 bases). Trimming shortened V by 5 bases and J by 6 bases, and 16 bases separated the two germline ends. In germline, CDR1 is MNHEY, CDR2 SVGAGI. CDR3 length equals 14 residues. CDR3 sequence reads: CASSTPSGLAEAFF. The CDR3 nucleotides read TGTGCCAGCAGTACTCCCTCAGGGCTGGCTGAAGCTTTCTTT.

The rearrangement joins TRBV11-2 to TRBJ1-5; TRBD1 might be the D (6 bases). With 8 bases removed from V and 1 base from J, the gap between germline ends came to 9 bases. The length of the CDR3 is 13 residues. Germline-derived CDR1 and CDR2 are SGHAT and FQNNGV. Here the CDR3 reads CASQGSSNQPQHF. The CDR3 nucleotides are TGTGCCAGCCAGGGGTCGAGCAATCAGCCCCAGCATTTT.

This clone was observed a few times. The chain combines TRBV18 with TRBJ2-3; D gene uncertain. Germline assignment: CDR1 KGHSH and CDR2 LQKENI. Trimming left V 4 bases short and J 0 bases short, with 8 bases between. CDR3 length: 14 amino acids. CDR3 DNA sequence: TGTGCCAGCTCACAGGCGTCTAGCACAGATACGCAGTATTTT. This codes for CASSQASSTDTQYF.

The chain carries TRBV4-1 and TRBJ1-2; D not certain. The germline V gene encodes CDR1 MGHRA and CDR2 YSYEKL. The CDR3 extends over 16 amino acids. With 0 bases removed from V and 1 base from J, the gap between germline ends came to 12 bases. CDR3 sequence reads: CASSQDLQSINYGYTF. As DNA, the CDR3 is TGCGCCAGCAGCCAAGATCTACAGTCGATTAACTATGGCTACACCTTC.

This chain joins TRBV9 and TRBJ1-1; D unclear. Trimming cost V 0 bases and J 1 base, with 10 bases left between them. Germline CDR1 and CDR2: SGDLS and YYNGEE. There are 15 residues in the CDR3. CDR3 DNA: TGTGCCAGCAGCGTAGCAGGACTTCCGAACACTGAAGCTTTCTTT. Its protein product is CASSVAGLPNTEAFF.

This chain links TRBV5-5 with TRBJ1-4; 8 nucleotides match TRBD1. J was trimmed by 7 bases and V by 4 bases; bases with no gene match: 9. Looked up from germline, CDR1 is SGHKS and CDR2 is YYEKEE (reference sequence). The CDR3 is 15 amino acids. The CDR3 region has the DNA TGTGCCAGCAGCCTTCGAACAGGGGGAAGTGAAAAACTGTTTTTT. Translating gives CASSLRTGGSEKLFF.

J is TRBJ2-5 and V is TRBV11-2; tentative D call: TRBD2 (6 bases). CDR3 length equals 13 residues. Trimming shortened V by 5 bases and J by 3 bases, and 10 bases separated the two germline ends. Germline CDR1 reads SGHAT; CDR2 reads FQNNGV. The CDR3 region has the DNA TGTGCCAGCAGCATCGGGAGCGAAGAGACCCAGTACTTC. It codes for CASSIGSEETQYF.

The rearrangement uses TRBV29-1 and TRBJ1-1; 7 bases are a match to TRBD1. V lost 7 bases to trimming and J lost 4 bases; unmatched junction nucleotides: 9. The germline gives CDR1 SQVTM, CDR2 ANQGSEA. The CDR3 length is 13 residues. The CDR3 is CSGIQGSRTEAFF. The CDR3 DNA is TGCAGCGGCATACAGGGGTCTCGCACTGAAGCTTTCTTT.

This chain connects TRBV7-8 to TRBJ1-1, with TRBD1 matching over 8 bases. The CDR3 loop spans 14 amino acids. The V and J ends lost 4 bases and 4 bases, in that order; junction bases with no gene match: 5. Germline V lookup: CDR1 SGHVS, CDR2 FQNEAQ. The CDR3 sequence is CASSYRQGPTEAFF. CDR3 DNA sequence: TGTGCCAGCAGCTACCGACAGGGGCCCACTGAAGCTTTCTTT.

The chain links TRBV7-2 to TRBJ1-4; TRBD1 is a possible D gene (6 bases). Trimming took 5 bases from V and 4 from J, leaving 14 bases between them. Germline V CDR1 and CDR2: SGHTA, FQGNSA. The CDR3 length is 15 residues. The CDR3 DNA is TGTGCCAGCAGCGACTCCGGGACACGTAATGAAAAACTGTTTTTT. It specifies CASSDSGTRNEKLFF. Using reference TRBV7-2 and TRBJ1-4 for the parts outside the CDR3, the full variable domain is GAGVSQSPSNKVTEKGKDVELRCDPISGHTALYWYRQSLGQGLEFLIYFQGNSAPDKSGLPSDRFSAERTGGSVSTLTIQRTQQEDSAVYLCASSDSGTRNEKLFFGSGTQLSVL.